The 21 T cell receptor beta chains given below trace back to one sample, sequenced in a study of early T cells in non-severe SARS-CoV-2 infection. Each CDR3 protein gets one entry after TCRdb re-called the 5' RACE reads with MiXCR. The sample has 75,000 to 95,000 distinct CDR3 sequences, approximately 16% seen once. Here the sequenced sample was whole blood, taken at baseline. The receptors derive from an adult who was a healthcare worker with PCR-confirmed SARS-CoV-2 infection or an uninfected control (not recorded which).

V usage is TRBV2 and J usage is TRBJ2-2; D might be TRBD1 (5 bases). Trimming left V 6 bases short and J 1 base short, with 15 bases between. CDR1 SNHLY and CDR2 FYNNEI come from the germline V gene. The CDR3 totals 16 residues. CDR3 sequence: CASRNRQALNTGELFF. The DNA of the CDR3 is TGTGCCAGCAGGAACAGGCAGGCCCTGAACACCGGGGAGCTGTTTTTT.

This clonotype has more than one count but fewer than ten. The gene calls are TRBV7-3 and TRBJ2-3, with 7 bases that match TRBD2. Germline CDR1 and CDR2: SGHTA and FQGTGA. CDR3 length: 14 amino acids. Trimming took 2 bases from V and 4 from J; bases not matched to a gene: 3. The CDR3, as DNA: TGTGCCAGCAGCTTAGCGGGAGTTTCAGATACGCAGTATTTT. Its protein product is CASSLAGVSDTQYF.

The chain recombines TRBV29-1 with TRBJ2-3; D is uncertain. Germline V gene sequence: CDR1 SQVTM, CDR2 ANQGSEA. V was shortened by 5 bases and J by 0 bases, with 6 bases between the two germline ends. This CDR3 contains 12 residues. The CDR3: CSVPASTDTQYF. CDR3 bases: TGCAGCGTTCCCGCTAGCACAGATACGCAGTATTTT.

V usage is TRBV20-1 and J usage is TRBJ2-3; 11 nucleotides match TRBD2. Germline CDR1 and CDR2: DFQATT and SNEGSKA (reference sequence). This CDR3 is built from 16 residues. V trimming: 2 bases; J trimming: 2 bases; junction bases outside the gene matches: 6. CDR3: CSARLAGGSNTDTQYF. As DNA, the CDR3 is TGCAGTGCTAGATTAGCGGGAGGGTCTAACACAGATACGCAGTATTTT.

A few counts support this clonotype. The chain links TRBV10-3 to TRBJ2-2; D is uncertain. The length of the CDR3 is 13 residues. V dropped 0 bases and J dropped 11 bases, with 10 bases sitting between them. Germline CDR1 ENHRY, CDR2 SYGVKD. In DNA, the CDR3 is TGTGCCATCAGTGAGTCACCGGGTGGAGAGCTGTTTTTT. Its translation is CAISESPGGELFF.

DNA for the CDR3: TGTGCCAGCGAGACAGCGCTTGATAGCACAGATACGCAGTATTTT. The encoded protein is CASETALDSTDTQYF. The V and J genes are TRBV12-3 or TRBV12-4 and TRBJ2-3, with TRBD1 as a possible D gene (5 bases). CDR3 length: 15 residues. Trimming stripped 8 bases from V and 0 bases from J, with 15 bases between.

There are a few counts of this clonotype. The chain joins TRBV12-3 or TRBV12-4 to TRBJ1-2; no clear D. V was clipped by 2 bases and J by 3 bases, with 10 bases between them. The CDR3 totals 14 residues. The CDR3: CASSLQPAYYGYTF. The CDR3 DNA reads as TGTGCCAGCAGTTTACAGCCAGCCTACTATGGCTACACCTTC.

Only a few counts were recorded for this clonotype. The gene calls are TRBV20-1 and TRBJ2-3, with 11 bases lining up with TRBD2. The CDR3 is made up of 14 amino acids. In germline, CDR1 is DFQATT, CDR2 SNEGSKA (reference sequence). Trimming took 5 bases from V and 4 from J; bases not matched to a gene: 5. The CDR3 DNA is TGCAGTGCTTTAGCGGGAGGGAGTTCAGATACGCAGTATTTT. Amino acids: CSALAGGSSDTQYF.

The chain is built from TRBV6-2 or TRBV6-3 and TRBJ2-1; no clear D. Germline V gives CDR1 MNHEY, CDR2 SVGEGT. Between the trimmed V and J ends, which lost 0 bases and 8 bases, there was a span of 8 bases. The CDR3 is 13 amino acids. The CDR3 sequence: CASSYSPMDEQFF. CDR3 sequence (DNA): TGTGCCAGCAGTTACTCCCCCATGGATGAGCAGTTCTTC.

This clonotype turned up a few times. This chain connects TRBV11-2 to TRBJ2-2, with D unclear. Germline V gives CDR1 SGHAT, CDR2 FQNNGV. Trimming removed 4 bases at V and 1 base at J, with 7 bases between. The length of the CDR3 is 14 residues. CDR3 sequence reads: CASSSTLNTGELFF. The CDR3 nucleotides read TGTGCCAGCAGCTCGACGTTGAACACCGGGGAGCTGTTTTTT.

The chain carries TRBV2 and TRBJ1-2; D not certain. V dropped 1 base and J dropped 4 bases, with 16 bases sitting between them. The CDR3 extends over 16 amino acids. Germline V gene sequence: CDR1 SNHLY, CDR2 FYNNEI. The CDR3 nucleotides read TGTGCCAGCAGTGAAGTGGACGAGACCAACTTCTATGGCTACACCTTC. Its translation is CASSEVDETNFYGYTF.

This clonotype was seen at least ten times. The chain recombines TRBV28 with TRBJ1-3; D is perhaps TRBD1 (5 bases). This CDR3 region has 15 residues. V gave up 1 base and J gave up 3 bases, with 10 bases separating them. The germline V gene has CDR1 MDHEN and CDR2 SYDVKM. In DNA, the CDR3 is TGTGCCAGCAGTTTATACGGGGGAGGTGGAAACACCATATATTTT. Translation gives CASSLYGGGGNTIYF.

The chain carries TRBV10-3 and TRBJ2-3; 8 bases are a match to TRBD2. CDR1 is ENHRY and CDR2 is SYGVKD in the germline V gene. This CDR3 has 15 amino acids. V gave up 0 bases and J gave up 7 bases; unmatched junction bases: 6. CDR3: CAISESQRLANTQYF. CDR3 coding DNA: TGTGCCATCAGTGAGTCCCAGAGACTAGCGAATACGCAGTATTTT.

In this sample, this clonotype turned up a few times. The CDR3, as DNA: TGTGCCAGCAGCTCGGGACAGGGGGCGGGCACAGATACGCAGTATTTT. It codes for CASSSGQGAGTDTQYF. V gene TRBV11-2 combines with J gene TRBJ2-3; the match to TRBD1 covers 12 bases. Germline CDR1 reads SGHAT; CDR2 reads FQNNGV. There are 16 residues in the CDR3. Losses at the gene ends were 4 bases for V and 1 base for J; bases not matched to a gene: 3.

The sample holds a few counts of this clonotype. This chain links TRBV20-1 with TRBJ2-1; D is perhaps TRBD2 (5 bases). The germline V gene has CDR1 DFQATT and CDR2 SNEGSKA (reference sequence). The CDR3 length is 14 residues. V was trimmed by 3 bases and J by 4 bases, leaving 13 bases between them. This chain's CDR3 is CSARRKERYNEQFF. Here the CDR3 DNA reads TGCAGTGCTAGGAGGAAGGAGCGGTACAATGAGCAGTTCTTC.

This clonotype showed up many times. The genes are TRBV7-6 and TRBJ2-3, with TRBD2 identical over 10 bases. The germline V gene has CDR1 SGHVS and CDR2 FNYEAQ. Losses at the gene ends were 6 bases for V and 8 bases for J; bases not matched to a gene: 14. This CDR3 comprises 16 residues. The chain's CDR3 is CASSLSTSGLGGTQYF. The CDR3 DNA is TGTGCCAGCAGTTTGTCGACTAGCGGGCTAGGGGGTACGCAGTATTTT.

V and J are TRBV5-1 and TRBJ2-1; TRBD2 matches at 12 bases. The CDR3 totals 19 residues. Trimming removed 1 base from V and 2 bases from J; junction bases left unmatched: 10. Germline loops: CDR1 SGHRS, CDR2 YFSETQ. CDR3 loop: CASSLTPRLAGVTYNEQFF. The CDR3 coding sequence is TGCGCCAGCAGCTTGACCCCACGACTAGCGGGAGTAACCTACAATGAGCAGTTCTTC. The full variable domain, in which reference TRBV5-1 and TRBJ2-1 provide the parts outside the CDR3, is KAGVTQTPRYLIKTRGQQVTLSCSPISGHRSVSWYQQTPGQGLQFLFEYFSETQRNKGNFPGRFSGRQFSNSRSEMNVSTLELGDSALYLCASSLTPRLAGVTYNEQFFGPGTRLTVL.

This clonotype was counted a few times. The chain carries TRBV5-1 and TRBJ2-7; D remains ambiguous. V lost 1 base and J lost 2, with 7 bases in between. The CDR3 runs to 13 residues. Per germline, CDR1 SGHRS and CDR2 YFSETQ. The CDR3 loop is CASSLTGPYEQYF. The DNA of the CDR3 is TGCGCCAGCAGCTTGACGGGTCCCTACGAGCAGTACTTC.

V gene TRBV27 combines with J gene TRBJ1-1; a weak D match, TRBD1 (6 bases). Trimming cost V 3 bases and J 6 bases, with 8 bases left between them. This CDR3 has 12 residues. Germline V gives CDR1 MNHEY, CDR2 SMNVEV (reference sequence). The CDR3 DNA is TGTGCCAGCAGTTTCACAGGGTCTGAAGCTTTCTTT. This encodes CASSFTGSEAFF.

To note about this clonotype: An end of the junction differs from the germline gene, which may be a read error. This chain connects TRBV20-1 to TRBJ2-7; no firm D call. The CDR3 contains 14 residues. Germline lookup yields CDR1 DFQATT and CDR2 SNEGSKA (reference sequence). Here the CDR3 DNA reads TGCAGTGCTAGAGATCGGAGCAGTACCTACGAGCGGTACTTC. Translation gives CSARDRSSTYERYF.

This clonotype showed up just a few times. V usage is TRBV7-6 and J usage is TRBJ2-2; D not certain. V was pared by 1 base and J by 6 bases, with 9 bases between. The CDR3 is made up of 14 amino acids. From germline, CDR1 is SGHVS and CDR2 FNYEAQ. In DNA form, the CDR3 reads TGTGCCAGCAGCTTAGGAGCCCGGGCCGGGGAGCTGTTTTTT. Its protein product is CASSLGARAGELFF.